The clone carrying this TCR beta chain was counted only a few times. What it binds is unknown. Germline V lookup: CDR1 MGHDK, CDR2 SYGVNS. Trimming cost V 4 bases and J 1 base; bases outside gene matches: 4. This CDR3 region has 16 residues. Amplification of TCR alpha and beta CDR3 regions from RNA used iRepertoire nested multiplex PCR. Input was roughly 95-450 ng of tissue mRNA or PBMC total RNA. TCRdb reprocessed the multiplex PCR reads with MiXCR, giving one entry per CDR3 protein. The sample shows under 200,000 distinct CDR3 sequences, 43% of them seen only once. The data are from a study of glioma-infiltrating T cells. Study conclusions and caveats: CDR3 overlap between tissue and blood was very small. Tissue-blood divergence was below expectation in non-neoplastic patients, above in gliomas.

The sequenced sample was glioma tissue, nonneoplastic brain tissue, or PBMCs (not recorded which). V is TRBV25-1 and J is TRBJ2-6; 7 positions match TRBD2. The sequence was obtained from a human donor with low-grade glioma or glioblastoma, undergoing nonglioma brain surgery, or in good health (not recorded which). CDR3 region: CASSAWGGSGANVLTF. In DNA form, the CDR3 reads TGTGCCAGCAGTGCTTGGGGGGGTTCTGGGGCCAACGTCCTGACTTTC.